Presented here are 32 T cell receptor beta chains from one specimen sequenced in a study of early T cells in non-severe SARS-CoV-2 infection. TCRdb used MiXCR to reprocess the 5' RACE reads, holding one entry per CDR3 protein. Here the sample spans about 110,000 distinct CDR3 sequences, roughly 12% being singletons. Sequencing was performed on whole blood. All receptors derive from an adult who was a healthcare worker with PCR-confirmed SARS-CoV-2 infection or an uninfected control (not recorded which).

V gene TRBV11-2 combines with J gene TRBJ1-2; D gene ambiguous. The CDR3 has 14 amino acids. V dropped 0 bases and J dropped 1 base, with 6 bases sitting between them. Germline values: CDR1 SGHAT, CDR2 FQNNGV. Here the CDR3 DNA reads TGTGCCAGCAGCTTAGAGTACGGTAACTATGGCTACACCTTC. It yields the protein CASSLEYGNYGYTF.

The chain recombines TRBV11-2 with TRBJ1-2; D may be TRBD1 (6 bases). V gave up 5 bases and J gave up 2 bases, with 18 bases separating them. Germline values: CDR1 SGHAT, CDR2 FQNNGV. This CDR3 comprises 16 residues. Written as DNA, the CDR3 is TGTGCCAGCAGCCGCAATCCGGGGGCCGGGAACTATGGCTACACCTTC. Protein product: CASSRNPGAGNYGYTF.

J is TRBJ1-5 and V is TRBV15, with a tentative D call TRBD1 (6 bases). The CDR3 extends over 14 amino acids. Looked up from germline, CDR1 is LNHNV and CDR2 is YYDKDF (reference sequence). Trimming removed 5 bases from V and 5 bases from J, with 13 bases in between. The CDR3 reads CATSQRGIDQPQHF. The CDR3 bases are TGTGCCACCAGCCAAAGGGGGATAGATCAGCCCCAGCATTTT.

In this sample, this clonotype turned up many times. The J gene is TRBJ2-1, the V gene TRBV6-2 or TRBV6-3; no reliable D call. Germline CDR1 and CDR2: MNHEY and SVGEGT. This CDR3 is 14 amino acids long. Trimming pared 2 bases from V and 7 bases from J, leaving 12 bases between. The CDR3 nucleotides read TGTGCCAGCAGTTACCCCTGGGCCGGGAATGAGCAGTTCTTC. Translation gives CASSYPWAGNEQFF.

In its sample, this clonotype is medium-sized (0.01 to 0.1%). The J gene is TRBJ2-4, the V gene TRBV7-2; D possibly corresponds to TRBD1 (6 bases). Trimming pared 5 bases from V and 3 bases from J, leaving 8 bases between. The CDR3 is 13 amino acids. From germline, CDR1 is SGHTA and CDR2 FQGNSA. CDR3 in amino acids: CASSQDSKNIQYF. The CDR3 coding sequence is TGTGCCAGCAGCCAGGACAGCAAAAACATTCAGTACTTC.

This clonotype was seen more than once but under ten times. V gene TRBV19 combines with J gene TRBJ1-5; D gene ambiguous. CDR1 and CDR2 (germline): LNHDA, SQIVND (reference sequence). This CDR3 has 15 residues. The germline V and J ends were trimmed by 6 bases and 3 bases, with 15 bases remaining between them. The CDR3 DNA reads TGTGCCAGTAGCCTAGAGAGCTGGACCAATCAGCCCCAGCATTTT. The encoded protein is CASSLESWTNQPQHF.

This clonotype came up a few times. The rearrangement links TRBV29-1 to TRBJ2-1; 9 bases match TRBD2. The V gene's germline CDR1 is SQVTM and CDR2 ANQGSEA. This CDR3 comprises 14 residues. V trimming: 5 bases; J trimming: 4 bases; junction bases outside the gene matches: 6. Here the CDR3 reads CSVSVAGGYNEQFF. CDR3 DNA sequence: TGCAGCGTTAGTGTCGCGGGGGGGTACAATGAGCAGTTCTTC.

The sample holds a few counts of this clonotype. The CDR3 region is CASSFLPSTDTQYF. The CDR3 DNA follows: TGTGCCAGCAGTTTTCTGCCTAGCACAGATACGCAGTATTTT. This sequence joins TRBV12-3 or TRBV12-4 and TRBJ2-3, with D hard to call. CDR3 length: 14 amino acids. V lost 3 bases to trimming and J lost 0 bases, with 7 bases between them.

The V call is TRBV6-1, the J call TRBJ1-1; D might be TRBD1 (5 bases). The CDR3 totals 14 residues. CDR1 is MNHNS and CDR2 is SASEGT in the germline V gene. V was shortened by 7 bases and J by 1 base, with 13 bases between the two germline ends. CDR3 loop: CASIEWGTNTEAFF. Written as DNA, the CDR3 is TGTGCCAGCATCGAGTGGGGGACGAACACTGAAGCTTTCTTT.

This clonotype was seen more than once but under ten times. The chain recombines TRBV7-2 with TRBJ1-6, with D unresolved. V was pared by 10 bases and J by 13 bases, with 8 bases between. CDR3 length: 9 residues. Germline lookup yields CDR1 SGHTA and CDR2 FQGNSA. For the CDR3, the DNA is TGTGCCAATTGCCGGCCCCTCCACTTT. This encodes CANCRPLHF.

The table lists this clonotype with many counts. The J gene is TRBJ1-5, the V gene TRBV20-1, with unresolved D. CDR1 and CDR2 from the germline V gene are DFQATT and SNEGSKA (reference sequence). V was pared by 0 bases and J by 7 bases, with 16 bases between. The CDR3 has 15 amino acids. The CDR3 sequence is CSARDPDGLRQPQHF. DNA for the CDR3: TGCAGTGCTAGAGATCCGGACGGTTTGCGCCAGCCCCAGCATTTT.

To note about this clonotype: At one end, the junction sequence differs from germline, possibly due to a read error. V usage is TRBV2 and J usage is TRBJ2-3; 8 bases align to TRBD1. The V gene's germline CDR1 is SNHLY and CDR2 FYNNEI. The CDR3 is 12 residues long. DNA for the CDR3: TGTGCCAGCAGACAACAGGGGGGTACGCGGTATTTT. Protein sequence: CASRQQGGTRYF.

This clonotype has ten or more counts. V is TRBV6-5 and J is TRBJ2-1; possibly TRBD2 for D (6 bases). Germline lookup yields CDR1 MNHEY and CDR2 SVGAGI. Trimming stripped 6 bases from V and 2 bases from J, with 11 bases between. This CDR3 region has 14 residues. The CDR3 DNA sequence: TGTGCCAGCAGACCCAGCGGGCCCTACAATGAGCAGTTCTTC. This codes for CASRPSGPYNEQFF.

CDR3 amino acids: CASSLPGTVYGYTF. CDR3 nucleotides: TGTGCCAGCAGTTTACCCGGGACAGTCTATGGCTACACCTTC. The chain uses TRBV28 and TRBJ1-2, with 7 positions matching TRBD1. CDR3 length: 14 amino acids. V lost 2 bases and J lost 4; bases outside the gene matches: 4. In germline, CDR1 is MDHEN, CDR2 SYDVKM.

This clonotype was seen repeatedly, ten times or more. The chain carries TRBV12-3 or TRBV12-4 and TRBJ2-1; a possible D gene is TRBD2 (6 bases). The CDR3 loop spans 14 amino acids. Trimming removed 7 bases at V and 2 bases at J, with 12 bases between. The CDR3 DNA follows: TGTGCCAGCACCGGGGGAGAGACCTACAATGAGCAGTTCTTC. Its protein product is CASTGGETYNEQFF.

This clonotype was picked up a small number of times. The chain joins TRBV9 to TRBJ2-3; maybe TRBD1 (5 bases). Trimming shortened V by 0 bases and J by 9 bases, and 14 bases separated the two germline ends. CDR1 and CDR2 from the germline V gene are SGDLS and YYNGEE. The CDR3 totals 14 residues. CDR3 nucleotides: TGTGCCAGCAGCGTAGACAGGACCCTCGTAACGCAGTATTTT. Amino acid sequence: CASSVDRTLVTQYF.

This clonotype has a count of ten or more. The chain joins TRBV7-3 to TRBJ2-3, with TRBD2 as a possible D gene (5 bases). Germline CDR1 and CDR2: SGHTA and FQGTGA. Trimming left V 0 bases short and J 0 bases short, with 7 bases between. The CDR3 totals 15 residues. The CDR3 is CASSLTSGSTDTQYF. The CDR3 nucleotides read TGTGCCAGCAGCTTAACCTCGGGAAGCACAGATACGCAGTATTTT.

In its sample, this clonotype was seen a few times. This chain joins TRBV29-1 and TRBJ1-1, with D possibly matching TRBD1 (5 bases). V lost 3 bases, J lost 5 bases, and 10 bases lay in between. This CDR3 comprises 12 residues. Per germline, CDR1 SQVTM and CDR2 ANQGSEA. The DNA of the CDR3 is TGCAGCGTTGATGGGGGAAGGACTGAAGCTTTCTTT. This encodes CSVDGGRTEAFF.

Only a few counts were recorded for this clonotype. This chain connects TRBV20-1 to TRBJ1-4, with 8 bases that match TRBD1. The CDR3 has 11 amino acids. Germline V CDR1 and CDR2: DFQATT, SNEGSKA (reference sequence). The V gene end was trimmed by 7 bases and the J gene end by 8 bases; junction bases not matched to a gene: 3. The CDR3 spells CSVGQGEKLFF. In DNA, the CDR3 is TGCAGTGTAGGACAGGGCGAAAAACTGTTTTTT.

Notes on this clonotype: This clone may be a read error of a much larger clone one base away. This chain links TRBV29-1 with TRBJ2-5, with D unclear. This CDR3 has 12 amino acids. Trimming took 8 bases from V and 3 from J, leaving 13 bases between them. Per germline, CDR1 SQVTM and CDR2 ANQGSEA. This chain's CDR3 is CSTKSHEETQYF. The DNA of the CDR3 is TGCAGCACCAAGAGCCATGAAGAGACCCAGTACTTC.

This clonotype was counted a few times. The genes are TRBV29-1 and TRBJ1-1, with D hard to call. The CDR3 spans 13 residues. V lost 4 bases and J 2 bases, leaving 11 bases between the germline ends. CDR1 and CDR2 (germline): SQVTM, ANQGSEA. CDR3 amino acids: CSVGVGRNTEAFF. CDR3 in DNA: TGCAGCGTTGGGGTTGGGAGAAACACTGAAGCTTTCTTT.

The chain is built from TRBV7-2 and TRBJ2-6, with unresolved D. Trimming left V 5 bases short and J 0 bases short, with 20 bases between. The CDR3 covers 19 residues. Germline CDR1 SGHTA, CDR2 FQGNSA. The CDR3 sequence is CASSPLAGRITSGANVLTF. CDR3 DNA: TGTGCCAGCAGCCCCCTGGCCGGACGGATTACCTCTGGGGCCAACGTCCTGACTTTC. Full variable domain (remainder filled in from reference TRBV7-2 and TRBJ2-6): GAGVSQSPSNKVTEKGKDVELRCDPISGHTALYWYRQSLGQGLEFLIYFQGNSAPDKSGLPSDRFSAERTGGSVSTLTIQRTQQEDSAVYLCASSPLAGRITSGANVLTFGAGSRLTVL.

This clonotype came up many times. The rearrangement uses TRBV11-2 and TRBJ2-5, with 14 bases matching TRBD2. The junction had 2 bases not matched to a gene; V was cut back by 4 bases and J by 7 bases. CDR3 size: 14 residues. Germline CDR1 SGHAT, CDR2 FQNNGV. CDR3 region: CASSSGLAGGTQYF. In DNA, the CDR3 is TGTGCCAGCAGCTCTGGACTAGCGGGGGGGACCCAGTACTTC.

Many counts were recorded for this clonotype. The chain couples TRBV2 to TRBJ2-1; 10 bases are a match to TRBD1. The CDR3 spans 15 residues. CDR1 and CDR2 (germline): SNHLY, FYNNEI. The trim removed 6 bases at V and 8 bases at J, leaving 10 bases unmatched. The CDR3 region is CASRRDRGLSYEQFF. For the CDR3, the DNA is TGTGCCAGCAGACGTGACAGGGGGCTGTCATATGAGCAGTTCTTC.

The chain has TRBV5-1 and TRBJ2-7, with 9 bases aligning to TRBD2. The CDR3 runs to 15 residues. Germline V gives CDR1 SGHRS, CDR2 YFSETQ. V shed 4 bases, J shed 2 bases, and the junction held 7 bases outside the gene matches. CDR3 loop: CASSQGLATTYEQYF. CDR3 nucleotide sequence: TGCGCCAGCAGCCAAGGACTAGCGACTACCTACGAGCAGTACTTC.

This clonotype has more than one count but fewer than ten. The chain has TRBV19 and TRBJ2-7; 8 bases map to TRBD2. This CDR3 is 15 amino acids long. CDR1 LNHDA and CDR2 SQIVND come from the germline V gene (reference sequence). V was pared by 5 bases and J by 2 bases, with 8 bases of the junction left unmatched. CDR3 loop: CASSGTSGLPYEQYF. The CDR3 region has the DNA TGTGCCAGTAGTGGAACTAGCGGCCTACCCTACGAGCAGTACTTC.

This clonotype was recorded a few times. This rearrangement joins TRBV9 to TRBJ1-2, with D possibly matching TRBD1 (6 bases). There are 15 residues in the CDR3. Germline CDR1 reads SGDLS; CDR2 reads YYNGEE. The ends were cut back, 4 bases at V and 3 bases at J, with 16 bases in the middle. DNA for the CDR3: TGTGCCAGCAGCCGTGGCTACAGGGCGGACTATGGCTACACCTTC. Its translation: CASSRGYRADYGYTF.

This clonotype appeared a few times. The rearrangement joins TRBV27 to TRBJ2-2; D uncertain. Germline V gene lookup returns CDR1 MNHEY and CDR2 SMNVEV (reference sequence). V was trimmed by 5 bases and J by 4 bases, leaving 8 bases between them. This CDR3 comprises 13 residues. The CDR3 region is CASSPWSTGELFF. Here the CDR3 DNA reads TGTGCCAGCAGTCCCTGGAGCACCGGGGAGCTGTTTTTT.

V and J are TRBV3-1 and TRBJ1-1, with D perhaps matching TRBD1 (5 bases). This CDR3 has 14 amino acids. Per germline, CDR1 LGHDT and CDR2 YNNKEL (reference sequence). Trimming removed 0 bases at V and 7 bases at J, with 12 bases between. The CDR3 spells CASSQDPRGFEAFF. The DNA for the CDR3 is TGTGCCAGCAGCCAAGATCCCCGGGGCTTTGAAGCTTTCTTT.

J is TRBJ2-1 and V is TRBV12-3 or TRBV12-4, with TRBD2 identical over 8 bases. The CDR3 is 13 residues long. Trimming removed 10 bases from V and 4 bases from J; junction bases left unmatched: 6. As DNA, the CDR3 is TGTGCCACACTAGCGGACACATACAATGAGCAGTTCTTC. This sequence encodes CATLADTYNEQFF.

This clonotype was recorded many times. V and J are TRBV24-1 and TRBJ2-7, with 7 bases aligning to TRBD2. J was trimmed by 1 base and V by 5 bases; bases with no gene match: 1. Germline CDR1 reads KGHDR; CDR2 reads SFDVKD. The CDR3 extends over 13 amino acids. DNA of the CDR3: TGTGCCACCAGTGTTAGCGGGTCCTACGAGCAGTACTTC. Residues: CATSVSGSYEQYF.

A few counts support this clonotype. The chain uses TRBV27 and TRBJ2-7; the match to TRBD2 covers 9 bases. CDR3 length: 16 amino acids. Germline CDR1 MNHEY, CDR2 SMNVEV (reference sequence). V dropped 5 bases and J dropped 3; count of bases not matched to a gene: 11. Here the CDR3 reads CASSPNGLALYYEQYF. The CDR3 nucleotides are TGTGCCAGCAGTCCCAATGGACTAGCGTTGTACTACGAGCAGTACTTC.